This paragraph covers one TCR beta chain sequence. Its cognate antigen is unknown. Replicate PCRs for sorted subsets used around 200 ng DNA; this equaled about 30,000 T cell genomes. Produced via immunoSEQ multiplex PCR; TCRdb's table is partial and in-frame only. Among about 2.4 million clones listed, approximately 93% were seen once. This sample was taken from a study of shared clonotypes between healthy human individuals. Study information: Donors were a couple of women and a few men aged 18 to 49. Study-wide findings and caveats: Non-shared clonotypes displayed generation probabilities falling below those of clonotypes present in all four donors.

The CDR3 contains 14 residues. Germline assignment: CDR1 SGHAT and CDR2 FQNNGV. Trimming took 5 bases from V and 2 from J, leaving 12 bases between them. The genes are TRBV11-2 and TRBJ1-2, with D perhaps TRBD1 (6 bases). The sequence derives from a man between 18 and 35 years old in good health. Some clones in this sample may be carry-over from other donors' samples. Specimen: naive CD4+ T cells from PBMCs. Subset noted: CD45RA+ positively selected. The CDR3 DNA follows: TGTGCCAGCAGCCCCCAGGGGAGGAACTATGGCTACACCTTC. Translated, it gives CASSPQGRNYGYTF.